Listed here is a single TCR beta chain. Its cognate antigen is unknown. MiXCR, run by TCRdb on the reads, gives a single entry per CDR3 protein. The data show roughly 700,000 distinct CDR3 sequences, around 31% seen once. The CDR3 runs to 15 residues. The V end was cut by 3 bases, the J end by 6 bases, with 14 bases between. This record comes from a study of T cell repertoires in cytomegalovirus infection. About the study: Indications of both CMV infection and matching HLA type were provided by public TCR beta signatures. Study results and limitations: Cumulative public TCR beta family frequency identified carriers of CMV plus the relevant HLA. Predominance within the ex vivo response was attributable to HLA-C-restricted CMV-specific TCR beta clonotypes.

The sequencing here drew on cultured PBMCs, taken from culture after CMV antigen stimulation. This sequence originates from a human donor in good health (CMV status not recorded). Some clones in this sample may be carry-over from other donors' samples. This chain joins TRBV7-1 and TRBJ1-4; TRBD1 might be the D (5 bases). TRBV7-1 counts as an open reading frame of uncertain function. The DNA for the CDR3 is TGTGCCAGCAGCTCGTCGGGGGGTGCGGATGAAAAACTGTTTTTT. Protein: CASSSSGGADEKLFF.